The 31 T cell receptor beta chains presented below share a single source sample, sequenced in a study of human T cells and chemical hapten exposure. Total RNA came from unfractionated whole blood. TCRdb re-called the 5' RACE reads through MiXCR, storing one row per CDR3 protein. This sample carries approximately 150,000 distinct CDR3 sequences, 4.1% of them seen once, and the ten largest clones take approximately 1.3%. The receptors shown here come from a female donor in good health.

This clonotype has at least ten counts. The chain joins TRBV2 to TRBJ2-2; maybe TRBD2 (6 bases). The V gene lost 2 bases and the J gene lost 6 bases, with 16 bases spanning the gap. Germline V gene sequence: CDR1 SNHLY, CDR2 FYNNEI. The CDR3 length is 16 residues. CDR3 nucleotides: TGTGCCAGCAGTGAAATGTTCGGGGGACCAGCCGGGGAGCTGTTTTTT. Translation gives CASSEMFGGPAGELFF.

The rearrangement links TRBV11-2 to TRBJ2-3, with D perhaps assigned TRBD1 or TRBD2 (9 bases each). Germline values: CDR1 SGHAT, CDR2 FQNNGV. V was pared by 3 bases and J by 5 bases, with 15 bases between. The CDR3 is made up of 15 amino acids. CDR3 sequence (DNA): TGTGCCAGCAGCTTTAGCGGGGGACAGGGAGATACGCAGTATTTT. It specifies CASSFSGGQGDTQYF.

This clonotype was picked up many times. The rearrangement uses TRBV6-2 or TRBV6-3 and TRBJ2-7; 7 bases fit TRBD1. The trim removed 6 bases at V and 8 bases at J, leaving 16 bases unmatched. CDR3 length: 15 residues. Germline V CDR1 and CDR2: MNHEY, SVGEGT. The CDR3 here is CASRSPGTALRKQYF. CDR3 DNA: TGTGCCAGCAGATCACCCGGGACAGCCCTACGAAAGCAGTACTTC.

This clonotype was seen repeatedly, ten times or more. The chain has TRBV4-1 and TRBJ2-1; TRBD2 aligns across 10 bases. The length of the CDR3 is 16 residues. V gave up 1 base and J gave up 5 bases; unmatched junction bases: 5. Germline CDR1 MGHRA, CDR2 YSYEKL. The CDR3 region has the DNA TGCGCCAGCAGCCAAGCCCCAGCGGGGGGGGACAATGAGCAGTTCTTC. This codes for CASSQAPAGGDNEQFF.

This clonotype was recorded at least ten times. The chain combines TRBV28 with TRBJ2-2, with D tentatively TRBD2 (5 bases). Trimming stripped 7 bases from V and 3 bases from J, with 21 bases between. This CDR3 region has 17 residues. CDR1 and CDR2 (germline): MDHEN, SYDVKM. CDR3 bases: TGTGCCAGCATGTCCCCTCCGGAGGCAGCAGACACCGGGGAGCTGTTTTTT. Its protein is CASMSPPEAADTGELFF.

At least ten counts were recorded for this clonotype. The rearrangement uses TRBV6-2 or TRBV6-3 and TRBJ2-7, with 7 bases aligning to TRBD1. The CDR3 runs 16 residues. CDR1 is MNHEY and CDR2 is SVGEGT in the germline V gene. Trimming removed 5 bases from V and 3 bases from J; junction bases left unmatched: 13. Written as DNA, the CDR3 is TGTGCCAGCAGTGGTCCACAGGGGTCCGGAAACTACGAGCAGTACTTC. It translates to CASSGPQGSGNYEQYF.

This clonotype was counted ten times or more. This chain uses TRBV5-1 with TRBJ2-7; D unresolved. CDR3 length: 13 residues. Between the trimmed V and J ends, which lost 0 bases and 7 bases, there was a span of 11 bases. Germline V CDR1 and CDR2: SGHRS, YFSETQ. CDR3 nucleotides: TGCGCCAGCAGCTTGGACGGTATTGGGGAGCAGTACTTC. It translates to CASSLDGIGEQYF.

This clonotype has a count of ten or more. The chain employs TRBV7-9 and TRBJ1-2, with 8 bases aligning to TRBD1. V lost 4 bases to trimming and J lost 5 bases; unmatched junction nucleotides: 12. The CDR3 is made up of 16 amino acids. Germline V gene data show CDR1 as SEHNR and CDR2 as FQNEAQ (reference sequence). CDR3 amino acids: CASSSETGVFEYGYTF. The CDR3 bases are TGTGCCAGCAGCTCAGAGACAGGGGTTTTTGAGTATGGCTACACCTTC.

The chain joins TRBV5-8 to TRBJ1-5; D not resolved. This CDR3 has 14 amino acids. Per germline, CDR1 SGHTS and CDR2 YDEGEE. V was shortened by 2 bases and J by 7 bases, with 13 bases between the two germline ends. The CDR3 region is CASSLGLSGQPQHF. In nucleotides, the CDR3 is TGTGCCAGCAGCTTAGGACTCTCCGGGCAGCCCCAGCATTTT. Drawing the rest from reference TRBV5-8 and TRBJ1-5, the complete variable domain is EAGVTQSPTHLIKTRGQQATLRCSPISGHTSVYWYQQALGLGLQFLLWYDEGEERNRGNFPPRFSGRQFPNYSSELNVNALELEDSALYLCASSLGLSGQPQHFGDGTRLSIL.

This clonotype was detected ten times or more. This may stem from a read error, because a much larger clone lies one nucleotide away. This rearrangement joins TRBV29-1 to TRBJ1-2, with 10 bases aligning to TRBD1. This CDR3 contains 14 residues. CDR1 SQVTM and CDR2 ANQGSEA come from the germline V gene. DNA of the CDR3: TGCAGCGTTGAAGGCCTGACAGGGGGCGATGGCGACACCTTC. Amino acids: CSVEGLTGGDGDTF.

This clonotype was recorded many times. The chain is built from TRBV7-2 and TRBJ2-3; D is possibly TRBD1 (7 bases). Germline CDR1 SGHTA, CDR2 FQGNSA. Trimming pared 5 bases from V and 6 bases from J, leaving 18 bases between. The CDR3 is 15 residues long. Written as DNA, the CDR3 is TGTGCCAGCAGCCAATTTGCAGGGGGGATGGATACGCAGTATTTT. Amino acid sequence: CASSQFAGGMDTQYF. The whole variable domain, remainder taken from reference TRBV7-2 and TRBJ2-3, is GAGVSQSPSNKVTEKGKDVELRCDPISGHTALYWYRQSLGQGLEFLIYFQGNSAPDKSGLPSDRFSAERTGGSVSTLTIQRTQQEDSAVYLCASSQFAGGMDTQYFGPGTRLTVL.

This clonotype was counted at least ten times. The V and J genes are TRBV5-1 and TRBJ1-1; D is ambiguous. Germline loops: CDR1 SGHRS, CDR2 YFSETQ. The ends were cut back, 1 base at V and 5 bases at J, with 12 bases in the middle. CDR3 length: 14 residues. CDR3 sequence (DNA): TGCGCCAGCAGCTTGTCGATCTCACGGACTGAAGCTTTCTTT. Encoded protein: CASSLSISRTEAFF.

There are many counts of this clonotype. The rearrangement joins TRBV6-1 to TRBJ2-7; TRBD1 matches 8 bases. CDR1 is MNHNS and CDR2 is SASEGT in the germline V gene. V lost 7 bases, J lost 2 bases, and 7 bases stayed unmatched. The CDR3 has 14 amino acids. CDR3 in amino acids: CASTVRQGPYEQYF. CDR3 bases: TGTGCCAGCACCGTCAGACAGGGGCCCTACGAGCAGTACTTC.

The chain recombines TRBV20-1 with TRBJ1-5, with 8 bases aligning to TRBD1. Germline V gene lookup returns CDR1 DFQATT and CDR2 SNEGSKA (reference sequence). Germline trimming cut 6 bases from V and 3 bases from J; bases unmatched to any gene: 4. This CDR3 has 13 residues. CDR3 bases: TGCAGTGCAGAGGACAGGGCCAATCAGCCCCAGCATTTT. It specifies CSAEDRANQPQHF.

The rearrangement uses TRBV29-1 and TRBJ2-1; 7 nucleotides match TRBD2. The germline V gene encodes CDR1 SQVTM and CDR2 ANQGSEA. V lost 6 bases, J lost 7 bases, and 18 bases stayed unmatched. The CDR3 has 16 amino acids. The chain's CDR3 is CSVGGVGKSLFNEQFF. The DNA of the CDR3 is TGCAGCGTGGGAGGGGTGGGGAAATCTCTTTTTAATGAGCAGTTCTTC.

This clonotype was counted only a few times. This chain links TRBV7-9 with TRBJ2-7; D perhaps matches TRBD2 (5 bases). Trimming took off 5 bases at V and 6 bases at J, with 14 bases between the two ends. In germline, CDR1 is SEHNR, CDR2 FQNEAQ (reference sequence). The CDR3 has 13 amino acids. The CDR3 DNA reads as TGTGCCAGCAGCCCAGGACTGCTTTCCGAGCAGTACTTC. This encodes CASSPGLLSEQYF.

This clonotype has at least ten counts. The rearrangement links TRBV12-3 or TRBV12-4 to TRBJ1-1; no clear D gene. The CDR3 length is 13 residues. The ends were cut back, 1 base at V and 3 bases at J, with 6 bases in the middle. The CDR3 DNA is TGTGCCAGCAGTTTAGAGCGGGACACTGAAGCTTTCTTT. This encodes CASSLERDTEAFF.

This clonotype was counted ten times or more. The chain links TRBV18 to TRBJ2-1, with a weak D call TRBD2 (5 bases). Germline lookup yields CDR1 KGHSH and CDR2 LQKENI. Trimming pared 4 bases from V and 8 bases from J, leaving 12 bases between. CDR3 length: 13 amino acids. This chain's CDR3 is CASSQILGDEQFF. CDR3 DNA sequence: TGTGCCAGCTCACAGATACTAGGCGATGAGCAGTTCTTC. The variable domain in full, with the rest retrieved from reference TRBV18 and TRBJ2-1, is NAGVMQNPRHLVRRRGQEARLRCSPMKGHSHVYWYRQLPEEGLKFMVYLQKENIIDESGMPKERFSAEFPKEGPSILRIQQVVRGDSAAYFCASSQILGDEQFFGPGTRLTVL.

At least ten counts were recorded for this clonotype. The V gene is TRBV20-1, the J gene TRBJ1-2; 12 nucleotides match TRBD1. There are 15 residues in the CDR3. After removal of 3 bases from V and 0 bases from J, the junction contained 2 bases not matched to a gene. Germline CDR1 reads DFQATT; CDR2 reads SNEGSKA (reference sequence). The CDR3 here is CSARGQGASNYGYTF. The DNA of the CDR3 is TGCAGTGCTAGGGGACAGGGGGCGTCTAACTATGGCTACACCTTC.

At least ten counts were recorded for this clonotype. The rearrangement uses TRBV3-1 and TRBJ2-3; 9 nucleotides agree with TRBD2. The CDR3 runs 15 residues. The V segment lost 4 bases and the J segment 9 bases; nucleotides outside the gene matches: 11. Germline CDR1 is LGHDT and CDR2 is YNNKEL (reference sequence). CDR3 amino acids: CASSPRRGGPYTQYF. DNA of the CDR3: TGTGCCAGCAGCCCGAGGCGGGGGGGCCCGTACACGCAGTATTTT.

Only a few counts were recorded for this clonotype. Here the CDR3 reads CASRRQVFGSNQPQHF. CDR3 DNA sequence: TGTGCCAGCAGACGGCAGGTTTTCGGGAGCAATCAGCCCCAGCATTTT. The chain has TRBV6-2 or TRBV6-3 and TRBJ1-5; no clear D. With 6 bases removed from V and 1 base from J, the gap between germline ends came to 16 bases. Germline assignment: CDR1 MNHEY and CDR2 SVGEGT. This CDR3 contains 16 residues.

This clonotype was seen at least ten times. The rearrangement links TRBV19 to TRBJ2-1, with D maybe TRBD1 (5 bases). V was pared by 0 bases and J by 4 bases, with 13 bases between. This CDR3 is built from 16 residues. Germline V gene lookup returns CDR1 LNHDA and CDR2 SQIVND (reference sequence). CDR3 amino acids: CASSIDLSGPYNEQFF. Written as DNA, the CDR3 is TGTGCCAGTAGTATAGATCTCTCAGGGCCTTACAATGAGCAGTTCTTC.

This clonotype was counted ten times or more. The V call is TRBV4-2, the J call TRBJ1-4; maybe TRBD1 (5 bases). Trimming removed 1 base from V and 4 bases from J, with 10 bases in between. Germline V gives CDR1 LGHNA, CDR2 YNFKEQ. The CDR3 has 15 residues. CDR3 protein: CASSQVRVHNEKLFF. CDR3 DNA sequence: TGTGCCAGCAGCCAAGTCAGGGTTCATAATGAAAAACTGTTTTTT.

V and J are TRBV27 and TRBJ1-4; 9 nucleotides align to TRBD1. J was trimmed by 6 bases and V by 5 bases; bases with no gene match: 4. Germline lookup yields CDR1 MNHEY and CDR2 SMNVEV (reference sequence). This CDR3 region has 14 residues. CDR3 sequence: CASSPGTGYEKLFF. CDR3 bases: TGTGCCAGCAGTCCCGGGACAGGGTATGAAAAACTGTTTTTT. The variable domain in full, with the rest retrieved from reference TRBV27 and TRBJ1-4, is EAQVTQNPRYLITVTGKKLTVTCSQNMNHEYMSWYRQDPGLGLRQIYYSMNVEVTDKGDVPEGYKVSRKEKRNFPLILESPSPNQTSLYFCASSPGTGYEKLFFGSGTQLSVL.

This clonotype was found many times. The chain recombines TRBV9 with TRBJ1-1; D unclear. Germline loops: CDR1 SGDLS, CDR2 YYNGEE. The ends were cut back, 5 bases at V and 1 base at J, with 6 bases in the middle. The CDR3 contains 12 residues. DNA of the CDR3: TGTGCCAGCAGTAGGACGAACACTGAAGCTTTCTTT. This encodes CASSRTNTEAFF.

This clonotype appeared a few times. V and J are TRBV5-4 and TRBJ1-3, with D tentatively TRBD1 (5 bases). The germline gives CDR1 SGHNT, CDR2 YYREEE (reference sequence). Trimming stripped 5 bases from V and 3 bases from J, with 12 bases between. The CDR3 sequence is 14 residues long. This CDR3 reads CASSMAGNGNTIYF. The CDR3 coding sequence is TGTGCCAGCAGTATGGCAGGGAATGGAAACACCATATATTTT.

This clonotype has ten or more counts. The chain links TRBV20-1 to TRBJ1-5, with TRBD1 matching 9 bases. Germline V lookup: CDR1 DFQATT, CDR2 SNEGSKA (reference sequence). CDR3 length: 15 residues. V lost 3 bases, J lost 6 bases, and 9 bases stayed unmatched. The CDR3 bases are TGCAGTGCTAGGTGGCCGGGACAGGGAGGTCAGCCCCAGCATTTT. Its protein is CSARWPGQGGQPQHF.

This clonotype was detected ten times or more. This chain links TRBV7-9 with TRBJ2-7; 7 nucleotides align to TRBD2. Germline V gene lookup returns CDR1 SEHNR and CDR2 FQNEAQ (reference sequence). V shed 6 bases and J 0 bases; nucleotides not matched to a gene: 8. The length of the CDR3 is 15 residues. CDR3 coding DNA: TGTGCCAGCAGTCCAGCGGGGATGAACTCCTACGAGCAGTACTTC. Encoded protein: CASSPAGMNSYEQYF.

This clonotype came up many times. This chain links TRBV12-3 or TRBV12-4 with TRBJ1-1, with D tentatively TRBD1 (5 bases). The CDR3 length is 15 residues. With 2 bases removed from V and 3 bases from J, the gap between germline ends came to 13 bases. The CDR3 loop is CASSLTGADHTEAFF. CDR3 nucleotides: TGTGCCAGCAGTTTAACAGGAGCCGACCACACTGAAGCTTTCTTT.

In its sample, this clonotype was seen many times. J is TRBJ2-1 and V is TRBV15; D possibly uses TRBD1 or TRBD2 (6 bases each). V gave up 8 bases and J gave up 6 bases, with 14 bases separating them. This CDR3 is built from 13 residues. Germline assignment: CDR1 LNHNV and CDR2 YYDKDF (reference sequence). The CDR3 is CATAGGRGNEQFF. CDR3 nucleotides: TGTGCCACCGCCGGGGGCCGTGGCAATGAGCAGTTCTTC.

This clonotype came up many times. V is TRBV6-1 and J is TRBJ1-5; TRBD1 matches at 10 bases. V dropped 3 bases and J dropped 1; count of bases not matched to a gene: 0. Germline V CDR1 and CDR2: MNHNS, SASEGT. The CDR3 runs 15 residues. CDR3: CASSEGQGSNQPQHF. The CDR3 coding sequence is TGTGCCAGCAGTGAGGGACAGGGGAGCAATCAGCCCCAGCATTTT.